This TCR beta chain was documented in a study of post-analysis software for immune sequencing data. Study summary: Patients with relapsing-remitting, secondary progressive and progressive-relapsing multiple sclerosis courses were all represented.

Germline V gives CDR1 DFQATT, CDR2 SNEGSKA (reference sequence). CDR3 length: 14 amino acids. With 3 bases removed from V and 6 bases from J, the gap between germline ends came to 15 bases. Built from TCR beta cDNA, the libraries had unique molecular identifiers in them. One entry per CDR3 protein, called by TCRdb with MiXCR from the PCR reads. The sample shows more than 350,000 distinct CDR3 sequences, approximately 42% of them seen only once. This clonotype has more than one count but fewer than ten. Antigen unknown. Study findings and constraints: When compared against controls, multiple sclerosis patients showed significantly lower normalized Chao1 diversity. Under F measure analysis, samples from one preparation batch co-clustered strongly. Controls showed lower frequencies than patients for five or six TRBV segments, and TRBV5-6, TRBV5-1 and TRBV20-1 were among these.

This receptor was obtained from a girl aged 2-9 years with multiple sclerosis. Sequencing was performed on blood. The genes are TRBV20-1 and TRBJ1-5; maybe TRBD1 (6 bases). The CDR3 loop reads CSASLQGTPQPQHF. As DNA, the CDR3 is TGCAGTGCTAGTCTTCAGGGGACCCCTCAGCCCCAGCATTTT.